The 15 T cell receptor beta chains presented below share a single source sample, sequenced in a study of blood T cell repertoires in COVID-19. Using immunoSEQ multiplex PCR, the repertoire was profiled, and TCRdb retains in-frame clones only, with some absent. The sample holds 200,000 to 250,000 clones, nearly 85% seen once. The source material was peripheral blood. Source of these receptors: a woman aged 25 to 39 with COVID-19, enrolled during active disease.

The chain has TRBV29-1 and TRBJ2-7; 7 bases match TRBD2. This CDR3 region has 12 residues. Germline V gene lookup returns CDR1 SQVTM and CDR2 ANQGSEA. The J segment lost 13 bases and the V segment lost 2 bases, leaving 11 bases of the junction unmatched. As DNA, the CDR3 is TGCAGCGTTGAAATGGCGGGCGGGGGAGGCTACTTC. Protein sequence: CSVEMAGGGGYF.

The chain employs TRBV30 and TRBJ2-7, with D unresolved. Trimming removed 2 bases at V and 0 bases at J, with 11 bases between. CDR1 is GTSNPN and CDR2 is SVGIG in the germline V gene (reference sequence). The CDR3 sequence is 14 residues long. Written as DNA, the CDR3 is TGTGCCTGGAGTAGAACAGTTTTCTCCTACGAGCAGTACTTC. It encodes CAWSRTVFSYEQYF.

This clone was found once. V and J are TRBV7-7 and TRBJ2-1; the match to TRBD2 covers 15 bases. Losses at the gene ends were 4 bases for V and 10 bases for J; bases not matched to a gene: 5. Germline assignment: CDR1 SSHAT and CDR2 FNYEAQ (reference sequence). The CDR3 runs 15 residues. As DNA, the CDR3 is TGTGCCAGCAGCTCGGGACTAGCGGGAGGTCGGGAGCAGTTCTTC. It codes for CASSSGLAGGREQFF.

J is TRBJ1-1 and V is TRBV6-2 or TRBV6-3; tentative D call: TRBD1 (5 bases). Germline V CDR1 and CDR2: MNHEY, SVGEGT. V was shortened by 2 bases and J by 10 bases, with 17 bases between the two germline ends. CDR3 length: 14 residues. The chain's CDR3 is CASSYTDSSRGAFF. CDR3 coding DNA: TGTGCCAGCAGTTACACCGACAGTTCCCGAGGAGCTTTCTTT.

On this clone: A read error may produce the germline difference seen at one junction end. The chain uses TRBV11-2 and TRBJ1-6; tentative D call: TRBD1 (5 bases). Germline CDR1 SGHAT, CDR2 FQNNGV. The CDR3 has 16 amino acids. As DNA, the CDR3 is TGTGCCAGCACCTTAACGACGGTGGCAGGGAATTCACCCCTCCACTTT. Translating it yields CASTLTTVAGNSPLHF.

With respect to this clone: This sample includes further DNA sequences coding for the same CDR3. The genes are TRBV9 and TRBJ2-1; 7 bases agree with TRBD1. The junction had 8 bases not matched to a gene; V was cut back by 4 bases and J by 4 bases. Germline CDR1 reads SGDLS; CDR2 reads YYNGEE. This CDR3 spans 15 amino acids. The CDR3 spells CASSPRDRSYNEQFF. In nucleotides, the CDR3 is TGTGCCAGCAGCCCCCGGGACAGATCATACAATGAGCAGTTCTTC.

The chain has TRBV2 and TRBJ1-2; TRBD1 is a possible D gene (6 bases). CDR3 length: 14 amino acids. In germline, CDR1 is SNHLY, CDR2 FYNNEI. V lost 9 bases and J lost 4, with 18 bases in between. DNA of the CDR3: TGTGCCAGTCTACTAGGGGGACGTGGCTATGGCTACACCTTC. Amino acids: CASLLGGRGYGYTF.

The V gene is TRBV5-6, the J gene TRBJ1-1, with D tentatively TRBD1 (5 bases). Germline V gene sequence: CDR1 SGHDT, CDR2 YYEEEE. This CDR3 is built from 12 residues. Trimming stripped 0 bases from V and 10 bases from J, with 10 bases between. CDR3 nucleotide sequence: TGTGCCAGCAGCTTGGAGGCGGGGGTAGCTTTCTTT. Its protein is CASSLEAGVAFF.

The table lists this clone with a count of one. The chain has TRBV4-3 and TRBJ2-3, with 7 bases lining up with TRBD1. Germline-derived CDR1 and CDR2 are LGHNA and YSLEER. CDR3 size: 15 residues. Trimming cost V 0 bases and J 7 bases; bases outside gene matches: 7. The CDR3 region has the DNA TGCGCCAGCAGCCAAGATAGCTACAGGGGAAATACGCAGTATTTT. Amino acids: CASSQDSYRGNTQYF.

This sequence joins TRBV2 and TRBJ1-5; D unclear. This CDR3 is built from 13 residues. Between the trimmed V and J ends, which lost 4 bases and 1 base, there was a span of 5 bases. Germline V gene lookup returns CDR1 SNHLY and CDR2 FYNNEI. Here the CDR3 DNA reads TGTGCCAGCAGTGCCCAGAGCAATCAGCCCCAGCATTTT. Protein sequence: CASSAQSNQPQHF.

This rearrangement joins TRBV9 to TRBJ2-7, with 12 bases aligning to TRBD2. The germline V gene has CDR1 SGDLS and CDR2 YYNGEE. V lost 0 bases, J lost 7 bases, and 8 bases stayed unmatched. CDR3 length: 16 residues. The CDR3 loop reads CASSVDPSGGAREQYF. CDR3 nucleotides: TGTGCCAGCAGCGTAGACCCTAGCGGGGGGGCGCGAGAGCAGTACTTC.

The DNA of the CDR3 is TGTGCCAGCAATAACTTATTCAGGGCCAACACTGAAGCTTTCTTT. Protein sequence: CASNNLFRANTEAFF. V gene TRBV2 combines with J gene TRBJ1-1; D may be TRBD1 (5 bases). Germline V gives CDR1 SNHLY, CDR2 FYNNEI. V dropped 7 bases and J dropped 2 bases, with 17 bases sitting between them. The CDR3 has 15 residues.

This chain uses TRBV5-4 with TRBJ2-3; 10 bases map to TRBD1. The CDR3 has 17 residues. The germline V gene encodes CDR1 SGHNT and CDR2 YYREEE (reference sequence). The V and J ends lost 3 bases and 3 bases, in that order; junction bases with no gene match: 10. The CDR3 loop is CASSSPGQGTNTDTQYF. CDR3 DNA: TGTGCCAGCAGCTCCCCGGGACAGGGGACGAATACAGATACGCAGTATTTT.

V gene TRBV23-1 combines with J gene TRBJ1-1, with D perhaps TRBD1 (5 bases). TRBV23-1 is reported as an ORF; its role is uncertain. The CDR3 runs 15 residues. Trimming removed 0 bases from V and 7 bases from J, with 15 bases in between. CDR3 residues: CASSQSSVGHSEAFF. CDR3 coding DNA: TGCGCCAGCAGTCAATCAAGTGTGGGGCACAGTGAAGCTTTCTTT.

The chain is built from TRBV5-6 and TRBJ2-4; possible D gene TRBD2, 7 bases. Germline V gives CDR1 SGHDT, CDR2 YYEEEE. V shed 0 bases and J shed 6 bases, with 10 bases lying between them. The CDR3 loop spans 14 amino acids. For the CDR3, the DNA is TGTGCCAGCAGCTTGGGCGGGGGCGGAAACATTCAGTACTTC. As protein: CASSLGGGGNIQYF.